The TCR beta chain under discussion was sequenced for a study of blood T cell repertoires in COVID-19. On the study more broadly: Some COVID-19 samples were acute and others convalescent; all came from the United States, Italy and Spain. The analysed material was cDNA or gDNA that came from T cells, B-cell-depleted T cells, or PBMCs.

CDR1 and CDR2 from the germline V gene are MNHEY and SMNVEV (reference sequence). Deletions cut 5 bases from V and 0 bases from J, with 15 bases between. The CDR3 runs 16 residues. Authors' data handling: Nucleated cell counts were estimated from reference gene primer amplification. The protocol was immunoSEQ multiplex PCR, while the TCRdb copy is restricted to in-frame clones and leaves out a portion. V and J calls and clone size are given by that table; D and trimming were obtained from the DNA. The sample lists more than 65,000 clones; around nine tenths were seen once. The source is a human donor in a cohort sampled during active COVID-19. Specimen: peripheral blood. V is TRBV27 and J is TRBJ2-3, with a tentative D call TRBD2 (5 bases). CDR3 in amino acids: CASSPAGVRSTDTQYF. The CDR3 DNA follows: TGTGCCAGCAGTCCCGCCGGGGTAAGAAGCACAGATACGCAGTATTTT.